A selection of T cell receptor beta chains follows, all from one sample in a study of T cell responses to AZD1222 COVID-19 vaccine. Libraries were prepared by immunoSEQ multiplex PCR; TCRdb keeps only in-frame clonotypes and omits some of them. The profile shows more than 65,000 clones, roughly nine tenths of them singletons. The sample here was peripheral blood, taken on day 0 of AZD1222 vaccination. These receptors came from an adult in good health. CDR3s include the opening cysteine and the closing phenylalanine or tryptophan. The D gene is left open where the match is weak. Clone size, where shown, is once, few, many, or a class for clones that have expanded.

D gene	V gene	J gene	clone size	CDR3 DNA	CDR3 protein
TRBD2	TRBV2	TRBJ2-3	.	TGTGCCAGCACACTTGGCGGGAGGGGCACAGATACGCAGTATTTT	CASTLGGRGTDTQYF
.	TRBV10-3	TRBJ2-7	.	TGTGCCATCGGCTCGTCCAGCTCAGGGGCCTACGAGCAGTACTTC	CAIGSSSSGAYEQYF
.	TRBV16	TRBJ1-2	once	TGTGCCAGCAGCCAAGATAGGGGAAACTATGGCTACACCTTC	CASSQDRGNYGYTF
TRBD2	TRBV7-3	TRBJ2-3	few	TGTGCCAGCAGCTTACTAGGGAGGGCAGATACGCAGTATTTT	CASSLLGRADTQYF
TRBD1	TRBV6-2/TRBV6-3	TRBJ2-1	.	TGTGCCAGCAGTCTCCCGACACAGGGGTCAAATGAGCAGTTCTTC	CASSLPTQGSNEQFF
TRBD1	TRBV6-5	TRBJ1-6	.	TGTGCCAGTAGGACAGGGCAGGCTCCCCTCCACTTT	CASRTGQAPLHF
TRBD1	TRBV29-1	TRBJ2-2	.	TGCAGCGTGGACAGGGGTGGGAACACCGGGGAGCTGTTTTTT	CSVDRGGNTGELFF
TRBD1	TRBV9	TRBJ1-1	.	TGTGCCAGCAGCGTAGATACAGGGGGGACGAACACTGAAGCTTTCTTT	CASSVDTGGTNTEAFF
.	TRBV28	TRBJ2-1	.	TGTGCCAGCAAAGGCAATGAGCAGTTCTTC	CASKGNEQFF
TRBD1	TRBV19	TRBJ1-4	few	TGTGCCAGTAGTATGGGACAGGGGAGTGAAAAACTGTTTTTT	CASSMGQGSEKLFF
TRBD1	TRBV5-6	TRBJ2-7	.	TGTGCCAGCAGCTGGGACAGGACGGGCGAGCAGTACTTC	CASSWDRTGEQYF
.	TRBV9	TRBJ1-2	.	TGTGCCAGCAGCGTAATTGGGACTAACTATGGCTACACCTTC	CASSVIGTNYGYTF
.	TRBV28	TRBJ1-5	.	TGTGCCAGCAGTTTCTTACAGCCCCAGCATTTT	CASSFLQPQHF
.	TRBV4-3	TRBJ2-7	.	TGCGCCAGCAGCCAAGAGTCACAGAGCTACGAGCAGTACTTC	CASSQESQSYEQYF
.	TRBV7-2	TRBJ2-4	.	TGTGCCAGCAGCTTAAGTCCCGACATAACCAAAAACATTCAGTACTTC	CASSLSPDITKNIQYF
TRBD2	TRBV3-1/TRBV3-2	TRBJ2-5	.	TGTGCCAGCAGCTTAGCGGGGGTGGGAGAGACCCAGTACTTC	CASSLAGVGETQYF
.	TRBV20-1	TRBJ1-6	.	TGCAGTGCTAGTCTCTCTCCGGGCAATTATTCACCCCTCCACTTT	CSASLSPGNYSPLHF
.	TRBV27	TRBJ1-5	.	TGTGCCAGCAGTTTAGAGGGTAGGCAGCCCCAGCATTTT	CASSLEGRQPQHF
TRBD2	TRBV19	TRBJ2-2	.	TGTGCCAGTAGCCATAGCGGGCCGAACACCGGGGAGCTGTTTTTT	CASSHSGPNTGELFF
.	TRBV5-1	TRBJ1-5	.	TGCGCCAGCAGCTTGGCCGGGAATAGCAATCAGCCCCAGCATTTT	CASSLAGNSNQPQHF
.	TRBV12-3/TRBV12-4	TRBJ1-6	.	TGTGCCAGCAGTGGGGACCCGCGGTCACCCCTCCACTTT	CASSGDPRSPLHF
.	TRBV19	TRBJ1-6	.	TGTGCCAGTAGTCAACTCCGGGCAGCCAATTCACCCCTCCACTTT	CASSQLRAANSPLHF
.	TRBV7-3	TRBJ2-3	.	TGTGCCAGCAGCACAAGTAGCGGCCCACAGAATACGCAGTATTTT	CASSTSSGPQNTQYF
.	TRBV4-1	TRBJ2-1	.	TGCGCCAGCAGCCAGCTAGCGAATGAGGAGCAGTTCTTC	CASSQLANEEQFF
.	TRBV28	TRBJ1-4	.	TGTGCCAGCAGTTTGGTAGGGGATGAAAAACTGTTTTTT	CASSLVGDEKLFF
.	TRBV28	TRBJ1-5	.	TGTGCCAGCAGTCAAAACGTAGGTAGCAATCAGCCCCAGCATTTT	CASSQNVGSNQPQHF
.	TRBV4-2	TRBJ1-2	.	TGTGCCAGCAGCCAGGTTGGGGACACATTCTATGGCTACACCTTC	CASSQVGDTFYGYTF
.	TRBV27	TRBJ2-3	.	TGTGCCAGCAGACACACCACAGATACGCAGTATTTT	CASRHTTDTQYF
TRBD1	TRBV10-3	TRBJ2-5	.	TGTGCCATCAGTGAGTCGGGACAGGGCGAGACCCAGTACTTC	CAISESGQGETQYF
.	TRBV7-9	TRBJ2-7	.	TGTGCCAGCAGCAATTCCGGGACATTTTACGAGCAGTACTTC	CASSNSGTFYEQYF
.	TRBV18	TRBJ1-6	.	TGTGCCAGCTCACTCAAGGGGGGTGACTCACCCCTCCACTTT	CASSLKGGDSPLHF
.	TRBV19	TRBJ2-1	once	TGTGCCACTACAGGGTGGCCCTCCTACAATGAGCAGTTCTTC	CATTGWPSYNEQFF
.	TRBV19	TRBJ1-4	.	TGTGCCAGTAGTACAGGGGATGCAACTAATGAAAAACTGTTTTTT	CASSTGDATNEKLFF
.	TRBV11-1	TRBJ2-3	.	TGTGCCAGCAGCTTAGGAGCAGGGCCAGATACGCAGTATTTT	CASSLGAGPDTQYF
TRBD2	TRBV4-2	TRBJ2-1	.	TGTGCCAGCAGCCTCTCCGGGACTAGCCATCCCTACAATGAGCAGTTCTTC	CASSLSGTSHPYNEQFF
.	TRBV7-8	TRBJ1-5	.	TGTGCCAGCACCCCTACCTCGGGTCAGCCCCAGCATTTT	CASTPTSGQPQHF
TRBD1	TRBV10-1	TRBJ2-7	.	TGCGCCAGCAGTATGGGACAGGGGACGAGGGACGGCTACTACGAGCAGTACTTC	CASSMGQGTRDGYYEQYF
.	TRBV19	TRBJ2-7	.	TGTGCCAGTAGTTCCCTGGCCAGGGGCCCAACTCCCTACGAGCAGTACTTC	CASSSLARGPTPYEQYF
.	TRBV11-2	TRBJ1-2	.	TGTGCCAGCACCCTCCAGGGTTACAGGGCAGATGGCTACACCTTC	CASTLQGYRADGYTF
.	TRBV5-1	TRBJ1-6	.	TGCGCCAGCAAAATGGGGGTTGACACGGATAATTCACCCCTCCACTTT	CASKMGVDTDNSPLHF
.	TRBV29-1	TRBJ2-3	.	TGCAGCGTGAGTGGAGGGTGGGATACGCAGTATTTT	CSVSGGWDTQYF
.	TRBV11-2	TRBJ1-1	.	TGTGCCAGCAGCCGTAGCGCGGGGTACACTGAAGCTTTCTTT	CASSRSAGYTEAFF
TRBD1	TRBV24-1	TRBJ1-1	.	TGTGCCCCCCGGGACAGGGGAGGAGAGAACACTGAAGCTTTCTTT	CAPRDRGGENTEAFF
TRBD1	TRBV27	TRBJ2-1	.	TGTGCCAGCAGAGAAACAGGGGGCGGGAATGAGCAGTTCTTC	CASRETGGGNEQFF
TRBD2	TRBV7-2	TRBJ2-1	.	TGTGCCAGCAGCTTGGGACTAGCGGGAAATGAGCAGTTCTTC	CASSLGLAGNEQFF
TRBD2	TRBV6-5	TRBJ2-1	.	TGTGCCAGCAGTCTAGCGGGAGGGCCATACAATGAGCAGTTCTTC	CASSLAGGPYNEQFF
.	TRBV6-5	TRBJ2-7	once	TGTGCCAGCGGGGGGCGGGGACCCTACGAGCAGTACTTC	CASGGRGPYEQYF
TRBD2	TRBV7-6	TRBJ2-5	.	TGTGCCAGCAGCCCCCGGGGAGCCCAGGGGACTAGCGGGGGGAAAGAGACCCAGTACTTC	CASSPRGAQGTSGGKETQYF